This T cell receptor (beta chain) is drawn from a study of cytomegalovirus exposure and HLA in healthy donors. General study results and limits: For TCR beta chains, V- and J-gene trimming was later linked to a missense DCLRE1C variant.

In the case of this clone: Its antigen remains unknown.

The CDR3 spans 13 residues. Germline assignment: CDR1 SEHNR and CDR2 FQNEAQ (reference sequence). V was pared by 5 bases and J by 10 bases, with 17 bases between. It was with 60 Vbeta and 13 Jbeta primers that the PCR ran. Libraries were prepared by immunoSEQ multiplex PCR; TCRdb keeps only in-frame clonotypes and omits some of them. The table shows more than 95,000 clones, with approximately 70% occurring only once. The chain uses TRBV7-9 and TRBJ1-1; TRBD1 might be the D (6 bases). The clonotype was recovered from a man aged 60-69 years in good health and CMV-seropositive. Material for sequencing was PBMCs. The chain's CDR3 is CASSHGEGVAAFF. The CDR3 region has the DNA TGTGCCAGCAGCCATGGGGAGGGGGTAGCAGCTTTCTTT.